Below, one T cell receptor beta chain is given with its context. Its target is not known. These data come from a study of cytomegalovirus exposure and HLA in healthy donors. CDR1 is SGHVT, CDR2 SQSDAQ, per germline. The CDR3 sequence is 15 residues long. V lost 5 bases and J 2 bases, leaving 13 bases between the germline ends. PCR was performed using 60 Vbeta and 13 Jbeta primers. Some clones are missing from TCRdb's copy, which holds only in-frame ones; the method was immunoSEQ multiplex PCR. This listing includes approximately 130,000 clones. Overall study results and limits: With high specificity and sensitivity, the classifier reportedly diagnosed cytomegalovirus status.

This receptor was taken from a woman aged 60-75 years in good health and CMV-seronegative. The sample taken for sequencing was PBMCs. The chain is built from TRBV7-4 and TRBJ2-1; the D is unclear. In DNA form, the CDR3 reads TGTGCCAGCAGCCCGCCTCGAGAGGCCTACAATGAGCAGTTCTTC. It specifies CASSPPREAYNEQFF.